This note documents a single TCR beta chain sequence. Its antigen is undetermined. Per the germline V gene, CDR1 is MDHEN and CDR2 is SYDVKM. The CDR3 totals 15 residues. V was shortened by 8 bases and J by 2 bases, with 17 bases between the two germline ends. This sample is drawn from a study of somatic mutations in cytotoxic T cells in rheumatoid arthritis. General study results and limits: TRBV07 showed slight underrepresentation in rheumatoid arthritis patients, unadjusted for multiple comparisons. Patients with a largest CD8+ clone exceeding 20% of CD8+ cells numbered about an eighth of the 65. Levels of CD8+ T-cell clonality in rheumatoid arthritis patients were statistically indistinguishable from those seen in age-matched healthy controls, with no significant difference.

Authors' methods: Rarely did patient CD8+ clones above 1% match published virus-specific TCRB sequences. Assay: immunoSEQ multiplex PCR; the TCRdb copy retains only in-frame clones and omits some. D and trimming come from the DNA, and the V and J calls and clone size come from that table. The table lists 20,000 to 25,000 clones, approximately 80% of them singletons. The specimen was CD8+ T cells sorted from blood. The receptor's source is an adult with rheumatoid arthritis. This chain uses TRBV28 with TRBJ2-3, with D uncertain. CDR3 DNA sequence: TGTGCCAGCTTAAAGGTGGTGATGGACACAGATACGCAGTATTTT. Amino acids: CASLKVVMDTDTQYF.